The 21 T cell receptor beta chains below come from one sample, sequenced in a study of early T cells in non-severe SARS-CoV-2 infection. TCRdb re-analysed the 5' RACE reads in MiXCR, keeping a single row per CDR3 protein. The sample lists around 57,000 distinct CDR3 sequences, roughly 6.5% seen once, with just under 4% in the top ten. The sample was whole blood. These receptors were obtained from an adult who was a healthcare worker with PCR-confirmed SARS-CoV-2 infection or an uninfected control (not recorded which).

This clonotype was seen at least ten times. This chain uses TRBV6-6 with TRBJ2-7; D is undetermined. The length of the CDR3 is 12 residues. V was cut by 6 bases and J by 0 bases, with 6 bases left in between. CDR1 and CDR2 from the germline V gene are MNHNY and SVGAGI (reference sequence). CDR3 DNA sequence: TGTGCCAGCAGCCGGGCCTCCTACGAGCAGTACTTC. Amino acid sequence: CASSRASYEQYF.

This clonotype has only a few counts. CDR3 in DNA: TGTGCCAGCAGCTTGGAACTTCACACCGGGGAGCTGTTTTTT. Translated, it gives CASSLELHTGELFF. This chain links TRBV5-4 with TRBJ2-2, with D unclear. CDR3 length: 14 residues. From germline, CDR1 is SGHNT and CDR2 YYREEE (reference sequence). V lost 0 bases, J lost 3 bases, and 6 bases lay in between.

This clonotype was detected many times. CDR3 coding DNA: TGTGCCAGCAGAACCGGGACTATCTATGGCTACACCTTC. Translated, it gives CASRTGTIYGYTF. V gene TRBV7-3 combines with J gene TRBJ1-2; D is perhaps TRBD1 (5 bases). CDR1 is SGHTA and CDR2 is FQGTGA in the germline V gene. With 6 bases removed from V and 4 bases from J, the gap between germline ends came to 12 bases. This CDR3 comprises 13 residues.

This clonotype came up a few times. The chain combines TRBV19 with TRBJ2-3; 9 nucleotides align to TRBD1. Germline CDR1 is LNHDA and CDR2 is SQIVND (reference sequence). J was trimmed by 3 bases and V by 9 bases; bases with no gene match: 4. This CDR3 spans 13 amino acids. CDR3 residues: CASRDRDTDTQYF. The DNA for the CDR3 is TGTGCCAGCCGGGACAGGGATACAGATACGCAGTATTTT.

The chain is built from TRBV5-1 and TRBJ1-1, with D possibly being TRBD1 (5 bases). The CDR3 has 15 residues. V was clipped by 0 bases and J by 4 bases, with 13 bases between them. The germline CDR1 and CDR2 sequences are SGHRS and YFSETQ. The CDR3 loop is CASSLAPGSSTEAFF. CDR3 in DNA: TGCGCCAGCAGCTTGGCCCCAGGGAGCAGCACTGAAGCTTTCTTT.

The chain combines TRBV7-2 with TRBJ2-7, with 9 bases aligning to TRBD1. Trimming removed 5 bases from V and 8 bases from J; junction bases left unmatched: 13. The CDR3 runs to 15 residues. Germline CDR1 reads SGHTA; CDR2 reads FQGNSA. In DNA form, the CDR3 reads TGTGCCAGCAGCCCTCGGACAGGGGCCTCCTTCCAGCAGTACTTC. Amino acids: CASSPRTGASFQQYF.

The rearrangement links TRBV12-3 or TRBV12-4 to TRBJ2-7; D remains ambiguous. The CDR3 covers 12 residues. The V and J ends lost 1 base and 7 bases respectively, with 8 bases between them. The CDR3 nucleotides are TGTGCCAGCAGTTTAGTTTTGGGAGAGCAGTACTTC. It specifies CASSLVLGEQYF.

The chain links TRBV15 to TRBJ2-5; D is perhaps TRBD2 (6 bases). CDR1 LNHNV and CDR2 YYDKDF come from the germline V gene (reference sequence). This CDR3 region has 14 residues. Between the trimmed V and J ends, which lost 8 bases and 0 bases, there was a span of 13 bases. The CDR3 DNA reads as TGTGCCACCGGCCTGCGGGGCGACCAAGAGACCCAGTACTTC. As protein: CATGLRGDQETQYF.

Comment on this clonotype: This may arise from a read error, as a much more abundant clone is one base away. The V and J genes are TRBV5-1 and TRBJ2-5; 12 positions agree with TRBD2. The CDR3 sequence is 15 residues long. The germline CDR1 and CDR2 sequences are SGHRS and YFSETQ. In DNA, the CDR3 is TGCGCCAGCAGCGGACGGACTAGCGGGATAGAGACCCCGTACTTC. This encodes CASSGRTSGIETPYF.

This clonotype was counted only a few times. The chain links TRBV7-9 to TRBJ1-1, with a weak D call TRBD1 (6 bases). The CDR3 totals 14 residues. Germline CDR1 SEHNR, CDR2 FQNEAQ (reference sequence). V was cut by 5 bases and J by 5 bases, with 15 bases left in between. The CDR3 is CASSPGGANTEAFF. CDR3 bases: TGTGCCAGCAGCCCTGGGGGGGCCAATACTGAAGCTTTCTTT.

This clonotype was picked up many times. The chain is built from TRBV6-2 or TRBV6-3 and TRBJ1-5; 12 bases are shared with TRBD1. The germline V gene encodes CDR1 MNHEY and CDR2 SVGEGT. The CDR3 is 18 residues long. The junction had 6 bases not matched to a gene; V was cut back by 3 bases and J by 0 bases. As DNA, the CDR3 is TGTGCCAGCAGTTATACGGGACAGGGGGCGTATAGCAATCAGCCCCAGCATTTT. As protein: CASSYTGQGAYSNQPQHF.

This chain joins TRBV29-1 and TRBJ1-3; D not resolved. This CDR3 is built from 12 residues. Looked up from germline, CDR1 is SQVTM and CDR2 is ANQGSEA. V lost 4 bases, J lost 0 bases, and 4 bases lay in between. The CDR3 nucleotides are TGCAGCGTTGTAGTCTCTGGAAACACCATATATTTT. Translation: CSVVVSGNTIYF.

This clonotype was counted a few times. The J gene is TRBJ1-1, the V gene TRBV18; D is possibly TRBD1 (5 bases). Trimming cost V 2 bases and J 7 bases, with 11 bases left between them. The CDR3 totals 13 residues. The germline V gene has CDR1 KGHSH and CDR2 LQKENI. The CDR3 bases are TGTGCCAGCTCACCAGACGGGCAGGGTGAAGCTTTCTTT. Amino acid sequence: CASSPDGQGEAFF.

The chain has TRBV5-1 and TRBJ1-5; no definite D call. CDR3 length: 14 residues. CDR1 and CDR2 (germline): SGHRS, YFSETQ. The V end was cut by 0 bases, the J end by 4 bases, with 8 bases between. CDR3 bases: TGCGCCAGCAGCTTGGACCAGCCGAATCAGCCCCAGCATTTT. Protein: CASSLDQPNQPQHF.

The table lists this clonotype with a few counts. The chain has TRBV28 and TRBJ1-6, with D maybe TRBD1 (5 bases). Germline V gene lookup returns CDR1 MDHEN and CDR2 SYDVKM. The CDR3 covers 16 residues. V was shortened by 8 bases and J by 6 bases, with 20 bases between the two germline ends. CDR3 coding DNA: TGTGCCAGCGCAGCCGGGACCCCCGAGGGTAATTCACCCCTCCACTTT. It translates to CASAAGTPEGNSPLHF. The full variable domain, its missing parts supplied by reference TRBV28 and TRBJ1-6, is DVKVTQSSRYLVKRTGEKVFLECVQDMDHENMFWYRQDPGLGLRLIYFSYDVKMKEKGDIPEGYSVSREKKERFSLILESASTNQTSMYLCASAAGTPEGNSPLHFGNGTRLTVT.

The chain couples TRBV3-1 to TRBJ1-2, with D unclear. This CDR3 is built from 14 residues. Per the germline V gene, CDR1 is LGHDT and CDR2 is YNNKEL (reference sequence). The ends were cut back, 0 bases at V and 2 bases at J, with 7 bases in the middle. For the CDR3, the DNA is TGTGCCAGCAGCCAAGACGGATCCAACTATGGCTACACCTTC. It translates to CASSQDGSNYGYTF.

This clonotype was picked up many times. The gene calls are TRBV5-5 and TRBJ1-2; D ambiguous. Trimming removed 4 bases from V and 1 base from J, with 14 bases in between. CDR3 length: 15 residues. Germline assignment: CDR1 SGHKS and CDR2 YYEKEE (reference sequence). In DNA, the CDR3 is TGTGCCAGCAGCCGTACCCCGAGGAATAACTATGGCTACACCTTC. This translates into CASSRTPRNNYGYTF.

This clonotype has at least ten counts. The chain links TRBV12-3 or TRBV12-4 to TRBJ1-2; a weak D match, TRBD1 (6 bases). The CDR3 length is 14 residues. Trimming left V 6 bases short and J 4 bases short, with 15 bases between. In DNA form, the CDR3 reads TGTGCCAGCAGCCTAACCCGGACAGTCTATGGCTACACCTTC. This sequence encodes CASSLTRTVYGYTF.

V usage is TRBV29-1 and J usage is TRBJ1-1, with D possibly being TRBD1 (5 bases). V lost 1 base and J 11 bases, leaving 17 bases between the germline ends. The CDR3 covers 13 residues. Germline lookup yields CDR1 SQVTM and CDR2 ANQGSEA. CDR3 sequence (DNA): TGCAGCGTTGAAGGACAGTCCCCGGGAGAGGCTTTCTTT. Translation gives CSVEGQSPGEAFF.

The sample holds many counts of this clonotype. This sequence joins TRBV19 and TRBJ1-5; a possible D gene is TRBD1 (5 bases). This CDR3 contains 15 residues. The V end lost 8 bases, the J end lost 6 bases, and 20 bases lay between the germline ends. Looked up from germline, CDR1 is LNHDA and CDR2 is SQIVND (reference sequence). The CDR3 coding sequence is TGTGCCAGTTCGGACCGAGCGAGGGGTGGTCAGCCCCAGCATTTT. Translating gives CASSDRARGGQPQHF.

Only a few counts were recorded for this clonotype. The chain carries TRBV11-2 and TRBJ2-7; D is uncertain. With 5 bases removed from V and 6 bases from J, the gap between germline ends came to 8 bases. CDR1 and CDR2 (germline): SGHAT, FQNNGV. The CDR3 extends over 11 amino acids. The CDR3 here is CASSITPEQYF. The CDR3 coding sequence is TGTGCCAGCAGCATCACTCCCGAGCAGTACTTC.